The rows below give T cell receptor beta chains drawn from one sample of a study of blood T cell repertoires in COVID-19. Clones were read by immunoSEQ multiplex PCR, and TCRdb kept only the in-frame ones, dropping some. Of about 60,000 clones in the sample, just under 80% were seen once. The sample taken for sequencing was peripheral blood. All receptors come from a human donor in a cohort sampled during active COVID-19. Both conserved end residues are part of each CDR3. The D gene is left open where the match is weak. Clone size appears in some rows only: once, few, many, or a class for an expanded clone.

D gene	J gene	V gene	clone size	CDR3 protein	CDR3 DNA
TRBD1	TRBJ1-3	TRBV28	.	CASRGQGISGNTIYF	TGTGCCAGCCGCGGACAGGGGATCTCTGGAAACACCATATATTTT
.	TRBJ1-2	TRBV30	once	CACNINYGYTF	TGTGCCTGCAACATTAACTATGGCTACACCTTC
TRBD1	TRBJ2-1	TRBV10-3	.	CAISGQGAVEQFF	TGTGCCATCAGTGGACAGGGGGCAGTTGAGCAGTTCTTC
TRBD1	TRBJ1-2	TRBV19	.	CASKLQGGYGYTF	TGTGCCAGTAAACTACAGGGGGGCTATGGCTACACCTTC
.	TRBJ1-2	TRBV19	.	CASSIAQQGFYGYTF	TGTGCCAGTAGTATTGCACAACAGGGCTTCTATGGCTACACCTTC
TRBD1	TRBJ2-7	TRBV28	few	CASSPQGQGSPHNFYEQYF	TGTGCCAGCAGTCCTCAGGGACAGGGTTCCCCCCACAACTTCTACGAGCAGTACTTC
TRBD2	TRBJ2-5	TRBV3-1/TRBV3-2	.	CASSQDLLAGGRETQYF	TGTGCCAGCAGCCAAGATCTACTAGCGGGGGGGCGGGAGACCCAGTACTTC
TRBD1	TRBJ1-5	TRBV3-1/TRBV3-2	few	CASSQTGWDQPQHF	TGTGCCAGCAGCCAGACAGGGTGGGATCAGCCCCAGCATTTT
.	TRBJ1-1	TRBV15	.	CATSRDGGGYGEAFF	TGTGCCACCAGCAGGGACGGGGGGGGATACGGTGAAGCTTTCTTT
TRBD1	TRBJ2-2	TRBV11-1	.	CASSFGTGGTGELFF	TGTGCCAGCAGCTTCGGGACAGGGGGTACCGGGGAGCTGTTTTTT
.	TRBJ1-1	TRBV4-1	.	CASSPGGGRTEAFF	TGCGCCAGCAGCCCTGGGGGAGGGAGGACTGAAGCTTTCTTT
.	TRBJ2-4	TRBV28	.	CASSTGGATAKNIQYF	TGTGCCAGCAGCACCGGAGGGGCAACGGCCAAAAACATTCAGTACTTC
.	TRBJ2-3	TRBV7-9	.	CASSAGGGADTQYF	TGTGCCAGCAGCGCTGGAGGAGGGGCAGATACGCAGTATTTT
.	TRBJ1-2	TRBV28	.	CASRASTGRGYTF	TGTGCCAGCAGGGCCTCCACAGGTCGGGGCTACACCTTC
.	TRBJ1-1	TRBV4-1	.	CASSQGGQYYPRAFF	TGCGCCAGCAGCCAAGGAGGGCAGTACTATCCTAGAGCTTTCTTT
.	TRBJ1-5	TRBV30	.	CAWSRGNNQPQHF	TGTGCCTGGAGTCGGGGGAACAATCAGCCCCAGCATTTT
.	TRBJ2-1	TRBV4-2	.	CASSQAVNSYNEQFF	TGTGCCAGCAGCCAAGCGGTTAACTCCTACAATGAGCAGTTCTTC
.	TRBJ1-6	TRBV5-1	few	CASSLEQGKNSPLHF	TGCGCCAGCAGCTTGGAACAGGGCAAAAATTCACCCCTCCACTTT
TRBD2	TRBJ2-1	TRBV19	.	CASSRLAGDYNEQFF	TGTGCCAGTAGTAGACTAGCGGGGGACTACAATGAGCAGTTCTTC
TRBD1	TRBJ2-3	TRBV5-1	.	CASSSGQGTDTQYF	TGCGCCAGCAGCTCGGGACAGGGTACAGATACGCAGTATTTT
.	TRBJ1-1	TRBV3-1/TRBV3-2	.	CASSQAESGPRRWFTEAFF	TGTGCCAGCAGCCAAGCGGAGTCGGGCCCCAGGAGGTGGTTCACTGAAGCTTTCTTT
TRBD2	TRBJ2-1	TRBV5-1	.	CASSSGLAGDEQFF	TGCGCCAGCAGCTCAGGACTAGCGGGAGATGAGCAGTTCTTC
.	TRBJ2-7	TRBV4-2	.	CASSQGGDGYEQYF	TGTGCCAGCAGCCAAGGCGGAGACGGCTACGAGCAGTACTTC
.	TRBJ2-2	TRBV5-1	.	CASSFQGPNTGELFF	TGCGCCAGCAGCTTTCAGGGCCCTAACACCGGGGAGCTGTTTTTT
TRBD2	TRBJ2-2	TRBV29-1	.	CSVGLAGNTGELFF	TGCAGCGTTGGACTAGCGGGGAACACCGGGGAGCTGTTTTTT
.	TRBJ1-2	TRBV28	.	CASRSPGQANYGYTF	TGTGCCAGCAGGTCGCCAGGCCAAGCTAACTATGGCTACACCTTC
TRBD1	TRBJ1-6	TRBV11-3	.	CASSRWDRGFSPLHF	TGTGCCAGCAGCCGCTGGGACAGGGGATTTTCACCCCTCCACTTT
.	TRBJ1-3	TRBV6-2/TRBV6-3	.	CASSSSSGNTIYF	TGTGCCAGCAGTTCCAGCTCTGGAAACACCATATATTTT
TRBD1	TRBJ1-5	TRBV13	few	CASTLGGSYQPQHF	TGTGCCAGCACTTTAGGGGGCTCCTATCAGCCCCAGCATTTT
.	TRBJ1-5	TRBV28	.	CASRMRSGQPQHF	TGTGCCAGCAGGATGAGGTCGGGACAGCCCCAGCATTTT